This T cell receptor (beta chain) was identified in a study of technical replicates of blood from several donors. The CDR3 sequence is 15 residues long. Germline CDR1 SGDLS, CDR2 YYNGEE. Germline trimming cut 6 bases from V and 7 bases from J; bases unmatched to any gene: 5. Sequencing used immunoSEQ multiplex PCR; TCRdb keeps in-frame clones, though not all of them. The data show about 79,000 clones, approximately 94% seen once. This rearrangement joins TRBV9 to TRBJ2-1; TRBD2 matches 15 bases. The TCR was taken from a human donor in good health. Sequenced input: T cells isolated from PBMCs. The CDR3 bases are TGTGCCAGCACCTCCGGGACTAGCGGGGGGAATGAGCAGTTCTTC. Its protein is CASTSGTSGGNEQFF. Drawing the rest from reference TRBV9 and TRBJ2-1, the complete variable domain is DSGVTQTPKHLITATGQRVTLRCSPRSGDLSVYWYQQSLDQGLQFLIQYYNGEERAKGNILERFSAQQFPDLHSELNLSSLELGDSALYFCASTSGTSGGNEQFFGPGTRLTVL.